This is a list of T cell receptor beta chains from one sample in a study of Graves' ophthalmopathy and Graves' hyperthyroidism. Each CDR3 protein is one row after TCRdb ran MiXCR on the multiplex PCR reads. The sample shows about 550,000 distinct CDR3 sequences, approximately 35% of them seen only once. Sequencing was done on a sample of peripheral blood or thyroid tissue (not recorded which). All receptors come from an adult man with Graves' hyperthyroidism. The CDR3 runs from the conserved cysteine through the conserved F or W. D genes are given only for firm matches. Not every row has a clone size; where given, it reads once, few, many or a size class.

d_call j_call clone_size cdr3_length v_call cdr3_nt cdr3_aa
TRBD1 TRBJ2-7 . 15 TRBV7-9 TGTGCCAGCAGCTTCCGACAGGGAATGACCGGGGAGCAGTACTTC CASSFRQGMTGEQYF
. TRBJ2-7 many 15 TRBV12-3/TRBV12-4 TGTGCCAGCAGTTTTGCTGCGACAGTCAATTACGAGCAGTACTTC CASSFAATVNYEQYF
. TRBJ2-7 once 13 TRBV7-9 TGTGCCAGCAGCCTAAGGGGCTACAATGAGCAGTACTTC CASSLRGYNEQYF
. TRBJ2-7 . 12 TRBV7-3 TGTGCCAGCAGCCCCGAAGACTACGAGCAGTACTTC CASSPEDYEQYF
TRBD1 TRBJ2-7 once 14 TRBV7-9 TGTGCCAGCAGGAAGGGACAGGGTGACTACGAGCAGTACTTC CASRKGQGDYEQYF
. TRBJ1-5 many 13 TRBV29-1 TGCAGCGTTGGTGGGCACCTAGGACAGCCCCAGCATTTT CSVGGHLGQPQHF
. TRBJ1-5 many 13 TRBV2 TGTGCCAGCAGTCGACAGAGCAATCAGCCCCAGCATTTT CASSRQSNQPQHF
TRBD2 TRBJ2-1 . 13 TRBV29-1 TGCAGCGTGGTCGGGGGGGGTTACAATGAGCAGTTCTTC CSVVGGGYNEQFF
. TRBJ2-2 many 16 TRBV12-3/TRBV12-4 TGTGCCAGCTCCCCCCGGGGGGCAGGGGTCACCGGGGAGCTGTTTTTT CASSPRGAGVTGELFF
. TRBJ1-2 . 16 TRBV7-2 TGTGCCAGCAGCTTAGTCGGGGGGCGCCCGAACTATGGCTACACCTTC CASSLVGGRPNYGYTF
TRBD2 TRBJ2-3 . 17 TRBV9 TGTGCCAGCAGTGCAGTTCCAGGACTAGCTAGCACAGATACGCAGTATTTT CASSAVPGLASTDTQYF
TRBD1 TRBJ2-6 many 15 TRBV20-1 TGCAGTGCTAGAGGGGGACAGTCTGGGGCCAACGTCCTGACTTTC CSARGGQSGANVLTF
. TRBJ1-1 many 13 TRBV11-2 TGTGCCAGCAGCTTAGGACAGTTCGCTGAAGCTTTCTTT CASSLGQFAEAFF
. TRBJ2-7 . 15 TRBV7-9 TGCGCCAGCAGCCCACGGGGAGGCGGAGGGTACGAGCAGTACTTC CASSPRGGGGYEQYF
. TRBJ2-7 many 14 TRBV10-3 TGTGCCATCAGTGTAGCGGCTAGCTCCTACGAGCAGTACTTC CAISVAASSYEQYF
TRBD1 TRBJ1-2 . 15 TRBV24-1 TGTGCCACCAGTGACTCGACAGGGGCCTCCTATGGCTACACCTTC CATSDSTGASYGYTF
. TRBJ2-7 many 13 TRBV12-3/TRBV12-4 TGTGCCAGCAGTTTACTGGGGTTCTACGAGCAGTACTTC CASSLLGFYEQYF
TRBD1 TRBJ2-5 . 16 TRBV20-1 TGCAGTGCTCTGAGCCGGGACAGGAGAGTACAAGAGACCCAGTACTTC CSALSRDRRVQETQYF
. TRBJ1-2 many 14 TRBV20-1 TGCAGTGCTAGAGAATCGACAGAATACTATGGCTACACCTTC CSARESTEYYGYTF
. TRBJ2-7 . 14 TRBV29-1 TGCAGCGTTGGGCGCTCTATCCAGCTCCACGAGCAGTACTTC CSVGRSIQLHEQYF
. TRBJ2-3 few 15 TRBV7-3 TGTGCCAGCAGTGAAGTAGCGGCTAGCACAGATACGCAGTATTTT CASSEVAASTDTQYF
. TRBJ2-7 many 14 TRBV5-6 TGTGCCAGCAGCTTTACTCCCGGGAGCTACGAGCAGTACTTC CASSFTPGSYEQYF
. TRBJ1-2 . 14 TRBV29-1 TGCAGCTTACTGGGGGGCAGCGCTAACTATGGCTACACCTTC CSLLGGSANYGYTF
TRBD2 TRBJ2-2 . 15 TRBV20-1 TGCAGTGCCGAACCCGCGGGGGGCCGAACCGGGGAGCTGTTTTTT CSAEPAGGRTGELFF
. TRBJ1-2 many 14 TRBV2 TGTGCCAGCAGTGACCCCCAGGGTGAGGGTGGCTACACCTTC CASSDPQGEGGYTF
TRBD1 TRBJ1-5 . 14 TRBV20-1 TGCAGTGCTAGACCAGGGGGCGGGGATCAGCCCCAGCATTTT CSARPGGGDQPQHF
. TRBJ1-5 few 15 TRBV28 TGTGCCAGCAGTTTACCGATGGGGGGCAATCAGCCCCAGCATTTT CASSLPMGGNQPQHF
. TRBJ2-7 few 12 TRBV7-4 TGTGCCAGCAGTGCTTCTCGGTACGAGCAGTACTTC CASSASRYEQYF
. TRBJ2-3 few 17 TRBV15 TGTGCCACCAGCAAATCTAACGGTCAGGGGACCACAGATACGCAGTATTTT CATSKSNGQGTTDTQYF
. TRBJ1-1 . 15 TRBV19 TGTGCCAGTAGTATCTCGGAATTAACGGGTACTGAAGCTTTCTTT CASSISELTGTEAFF
TRBD1 TRBJ2-7 . 13 TRBV29-1 TGCAGCACTACAGGGGACGGATCCTACGAGCAGTACTTC CSTTGDGSYEQYF
. TRBJ2-7 many 15 TRBV15 TGTGCCACCAGCAGAGACCAGGGGGGACTCTACGAGCAGTACTTC CATSRDQGGLYEQYF
. TRBJ2-7 . 17 TRBV10-3 TGTGCCATCAGTGAGTCTTGGGCGTTTACGTACACCGGGGAGCAGTACTTC CAISESWAFTYTGEQYF
. TRBJ1-3 . 10 TRBV29-1 TGCAGCGCCTTGGCGGACACCATATATTTT CSALADTIYF
TRBD1 TRBJ2-6 . 14 TRBV10-3 TGTGCCATCAGGAAGGGACAGGGGGCCAGCGTCCTGACTTTC CAIRKGQGASVLTF
. TRBJ1-1 . 14 TRBV2 TGTGCCAGCAGTGCGACGGCTTTGAACACTGAAGCTTTCTTT CASSATALNTEAFF
. TRBJ1-1 many 11 TRBV11-2 TGTGCCAGCAGCTCCCATTTAGAAGCTTTCTTT CASSSHLEAFF
. TRBJ2-1 . 13 TRBV7-2 TGTGCCAGCAGCTTAGTGAAGATAAATGAGCAGTTCTTC CASSLVKINEQFF
TRBD1 TRBJ1-2 . 14 TRBV2 TGTGCCAGCTGGGGACAGGGGCCCAGCTATGGCTACACCTTC CASWGQGPSYGYTF
. TRBJ1-5 . 14 TRBV6-5 TGTGCCAGCAGTGAGTCTGAAGCCAATCAGCCCCAGCATTTT CASSESEANQPQHF